The rows below give T cell receptor beta chains drawn from one sample of a study of shared clonotypes between healthy human individuals. The data were produced by immunoSEQ multiplex PCR, yet TCRdb's version contains in-frame clones alone and is incomplete. The sample holds roughly 2.2 million clones; 85% to 95% are singletons and the top ten take around 0.35%. The source material was naive CD4+ T cells from PBMCs. All receptors come from a young man in good health. Some clones in this sample may be carry-over from other donors' samples. CDR3s include the opening cysteine and the closing phenylalanine or tryptophan. The order of the fields is V gene, D gene, clone size, J gene, CDR3 DNA, CDR3 protein. A D gene is named only where the DNA matches it firmly. Clone size is given for some rows only: seen once, a few or many times, or a class if the clone is expanded.

v_call: TRBV13; d_call: TRBD2; clone_size: -; j_call: TRBJ2-1; cdr3_nt: TGTGCCAGCAGCCTTCAATCTAGCGGGAGTTTACATGAGCAGTTCTTC; cdr3_aa: CASSLQSSGSLHEQFF
v_call: TRBV14; d_call: -; clone_size: few; j_call: TRBJ2-5; cdr3_nt: TGTGCCAGCAGCCACCGAGGGCTGGACAACCTAATCCAAGAGACCCAGTACTTC; cdr3_aa: CASSHRGLDNLIQETQYF
v_call: TRBV5-8; d_call: -; clone_size: -; j_call: TRBJ2-5; cdr3_nt: TGTGCCAGCAGCACCCGAGAGACCCAGTACTTC; cdr3_aa: CASSTRETQYF
v_call: TRBV10-3; d_call: TRBD1; clone_size: once; j_call: TRBJ1-5; cdr3_nt: TGTGCCATCAGTGTGGGACAGGATCAGCCCCAGCATTTT; cdr3_aa: CAISVGQDQPQHF
v_call: TRBV2; d_call: TRBD1; clone_size: few; j_call: TRBJ1-1; cdr3_nt: TGTGCCAGCAACGTGGACAGGGGCACTGAAGCTTTCTTT; cdr3_aa: CASNVDRGTEAFF
v_call: TRBV5-1; d_call: -; clone_size: -; j_call: TRBJ1-1; cdr3_nt: TGCGCCAGCAGCTTTGTCCCCAGGGGCGCTGAAGCTTTCTTT; cdr3_aa: CASSFVPRGAEAFF
v_call: TRBV5-4; d_call: -; clone_size: -; j_call: TRBJ2-7; cdr3_nt: TGTGCCAGCAGCAACTACTACGAGCAGTACTTC; cdr3_aa: CASSNYYEQYF
v_call: TRBV7-2; d_call: TRBD1; clone_size: -; j_call: TRBJ1-5; cdr3_nt: TGTGCCAGCAGCTTAGACAGGGGAGGCAATCAGCCCCAGCATTTT; cdr3_aa: CASSLDRGGNQPQHF
v_call: TRBV29-1; d_call: TRBD1; clone_size: few; j_call: TRBJ1-1; cdr3_nt: TGCAGCGTTGATGGACAGGGGAACACTGAAGCTTTCTTT; cdr3_aa: CSVDGQGNTEAFF
v_call: TRBV5-1; d_call: TRBD1; clone_size: -; j_call: TRBJ1-5; cdr3_nt: TGCGCCAGCAGCTTGGCCCCGGGACAGGGGTATCAGCCCCAGCATTTT; cdr3_aa: CASSLAPGQGYQPQHF
v_call: TRBV6-1; d_call: -; clone_size: -; j_call: TRBJ2-3; cdr3_nt: TGTGCCAGCAGTGGCAGGGGCCCAAGGGGCACAGATACGCAGTATTTT; cdr3_aa: CASSGRGPRGTDTQYF
v_call: TRBV28; d_call: -; clone_size: -; j_call: TRBJ1-3; cdr3_nt: TGTGCCAGCAACCAGGGAGGGGCAGAAGGAAACACCATATATTTT; cdr3_aa: CASNQGGAEGNTIYF
v_call: TRBV30; d_call: -; clone_size: -; j_call: TRBJ1-6; cdr3_nt: TGTGCCTGGAGTCCGGGACAAGTTAATTCACCCCTCCACTTT; cdr3_aa: CAWSPGQVNSPLHF
v_call: TRBV25-1; d_call: -; clone_size: -; j_call: TRBJ2-5; cdr3_nt: TGTGCCAGCAGTGCGCCAGGATGGGAGACCCAGTACTTC; cdr3_aa: CASSAPGWETQYF